Below, one T cell receptor (beta chain) is given with its context. The repertoire was sequenced with immunoSEQ multiplex PCR; TCRdb's copy has only in-frame clones and lacks some. The table shows about 56,000 clones, with 85% to 95% occurring only once. This entry is derived from a study of technical replicates of blood from several donors. CDR1 is ENHRY and CDR2 is SYGVKD in the germline V gene. The CDR3 covers 14 residues. The ends lost 3 bases at V and 5 bases at J; junction bases unmatched: 5. Sequencing input: PBMCs. This TCR was recovered from a human donor in good health. Some clones in this sample may be carry-over from other donors' samples. The chain carries TRBV10-3 and TRBJ2-7, with TRBD2 matching over 9 bases. The DNA for the CDR3 is TGTGCCATCAGTGATCAGACTAGCGGTGACGAGCAGTACTTC. It is translated as CAISDQTSGDEQYF.